This T cell receptor beta chain emerged from a study of OX40 agonist ivuxolimab in advanced cancers. Study-level information: Patients in the trial were receiving intravenous ivuxolimab every 2 weeks, at doses of 0.01 to 10 mg/kg.

Study results and limitations: The antigens recognized by the expanded peripheral T cells, that is their antigen specificity, were not determined.

In the case of this clone: Its antigen is not known.

The CDR3 is 15 residues long. V shed 4 bases and J shed 0 bases, with 9 bases lying between them. CDR1 is SGHVS and CDR2 is FNYEAQ in the germline V gene. Generated by immunoSEQ multiplex PCR, the TCRdb table keeps only in-frame clones and is missing some. The table records some 98,000 clones, just under 85% of them present only once. The sequencing here drew on CD4+ or CD8+ T cells sorted from blood, taken in a trial of the OX40 agonist ivuxolimab. This clonotype was obtained from an adult with an advanced solid tumor such as melanoma, head and neck, liver or kidney cancer. This chain links TRBV7-6 with TRBJ2-2; maybe TRBD1 (6 bases). The CDR3: CASSSGQSNTGELFF. The CDR3 DNA follows: TGTGCCAGCAGCTCCGGACAGTCGAACACCGGGGAGCTGTTTTTT.